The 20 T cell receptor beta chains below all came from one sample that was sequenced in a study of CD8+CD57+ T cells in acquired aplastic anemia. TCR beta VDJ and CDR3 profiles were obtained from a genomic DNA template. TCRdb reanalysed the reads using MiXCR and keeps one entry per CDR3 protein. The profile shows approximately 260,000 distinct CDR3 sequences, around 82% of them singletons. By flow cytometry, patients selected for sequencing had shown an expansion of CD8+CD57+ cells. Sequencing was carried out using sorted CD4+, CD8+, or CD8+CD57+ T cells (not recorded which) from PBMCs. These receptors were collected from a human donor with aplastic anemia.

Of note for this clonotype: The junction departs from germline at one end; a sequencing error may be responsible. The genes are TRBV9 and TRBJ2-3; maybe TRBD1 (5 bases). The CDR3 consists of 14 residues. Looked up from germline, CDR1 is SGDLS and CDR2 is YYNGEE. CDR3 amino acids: CASSLDSAPYTSHF. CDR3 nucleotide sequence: TGTGCCAGCAGCTTAGACAGCGCCCCCTATACTTCACATTTT.

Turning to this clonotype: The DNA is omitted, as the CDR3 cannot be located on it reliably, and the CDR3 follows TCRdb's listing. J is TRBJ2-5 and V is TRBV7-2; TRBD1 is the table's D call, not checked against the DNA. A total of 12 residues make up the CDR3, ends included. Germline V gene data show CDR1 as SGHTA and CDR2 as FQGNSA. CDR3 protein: CAGRWARGTESF.

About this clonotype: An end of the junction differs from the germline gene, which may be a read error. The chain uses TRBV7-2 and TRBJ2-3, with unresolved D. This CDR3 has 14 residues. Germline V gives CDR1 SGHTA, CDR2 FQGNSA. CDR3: CASSFARGPATLYF. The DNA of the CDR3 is TGTGCCAGCAGCTTTGCGCGAGGTCCGGCAACGCTGTATTTT.

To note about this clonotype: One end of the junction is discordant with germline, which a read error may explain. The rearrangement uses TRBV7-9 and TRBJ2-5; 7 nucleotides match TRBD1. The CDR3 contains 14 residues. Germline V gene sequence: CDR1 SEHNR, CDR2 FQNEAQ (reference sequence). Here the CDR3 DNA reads TGTGCCACCAGCAGGGGGTCCAGCCTAACGAACAAGTACTTC. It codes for CATSRGSSLTNKYF. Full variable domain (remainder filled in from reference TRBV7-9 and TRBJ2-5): DTGVSQNPRHKITKRGQNVTFRCDPISEHNRLYWYRQTLGQGPEFLTYFQNEAQLEKSRLLSDRFSAERPKGSFSTLEIQRTEQGDSAMYLCATSRGSSLTNKYFGPGTRLLVL.

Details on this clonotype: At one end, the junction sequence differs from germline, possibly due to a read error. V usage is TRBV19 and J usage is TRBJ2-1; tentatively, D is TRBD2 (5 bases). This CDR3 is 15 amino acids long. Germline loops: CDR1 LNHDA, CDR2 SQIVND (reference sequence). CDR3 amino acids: CASSIASRAYNVQFF. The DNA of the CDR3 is TGCGCCAGTAGTATAGCTAGCAGAGCCTACAATGTGCAGTTCTTC.

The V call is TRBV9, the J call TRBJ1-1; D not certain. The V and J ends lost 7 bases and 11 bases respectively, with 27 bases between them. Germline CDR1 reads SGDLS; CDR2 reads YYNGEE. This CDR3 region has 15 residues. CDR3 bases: TGTGCCAGCGGCTTAGCTCGGACCGTTCAGTACGTCGCTTTCTTT. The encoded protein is CASGLARTVQYVAFF.

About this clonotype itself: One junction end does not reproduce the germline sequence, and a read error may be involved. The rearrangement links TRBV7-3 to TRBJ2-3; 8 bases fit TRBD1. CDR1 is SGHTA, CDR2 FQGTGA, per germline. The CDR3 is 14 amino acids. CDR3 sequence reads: CASRQGGAGELFFF. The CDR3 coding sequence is TGTGCCAGCAGACAGGGGGGCGCCGGGGAGCTGTTTTTTTTT.

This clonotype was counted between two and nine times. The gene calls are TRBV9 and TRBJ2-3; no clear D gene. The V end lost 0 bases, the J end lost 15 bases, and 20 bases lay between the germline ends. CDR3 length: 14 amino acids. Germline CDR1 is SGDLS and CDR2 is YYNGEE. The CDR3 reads CASSVGADTQYYYF. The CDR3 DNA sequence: TGTGCCAGCAGCGTAGGGGCAGATACGCAGTATTATTATTTT.

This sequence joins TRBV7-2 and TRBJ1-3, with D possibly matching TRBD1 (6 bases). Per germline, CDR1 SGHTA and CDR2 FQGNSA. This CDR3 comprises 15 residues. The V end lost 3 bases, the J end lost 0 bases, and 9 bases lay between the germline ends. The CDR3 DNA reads TGTGCCAGCAGCTTTGCAGGGGTCTCTGGAAACACCATATATTTT. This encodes CASSFAGVSGNTIYF.

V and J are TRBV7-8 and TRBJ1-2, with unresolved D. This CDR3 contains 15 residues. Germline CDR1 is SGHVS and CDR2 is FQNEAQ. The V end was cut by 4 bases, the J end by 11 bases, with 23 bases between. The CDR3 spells CASSWAGGPDTEYTF. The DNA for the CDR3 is TGTGCCAGCAGCTGGGCGGGAGGGCCAGATACGGAGTACACCTTC. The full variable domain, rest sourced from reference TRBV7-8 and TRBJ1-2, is GAGVSQSPRYKVAKRGQDVALRCDPISGHVSLFWYQQALGQGPEFLTYFQNEAQLDKSGLPSDRFFAERPEGSVSTLKIQRTQQEDSAVYLCASSWAGGPDTEYTFGSGTRLTVV.

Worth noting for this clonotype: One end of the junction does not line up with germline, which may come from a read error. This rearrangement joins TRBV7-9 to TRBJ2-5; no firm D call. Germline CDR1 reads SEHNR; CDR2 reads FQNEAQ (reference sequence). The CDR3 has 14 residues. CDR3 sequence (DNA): TGTGCCAGCAGCACCGGCGGCGAGCAAGATACCCAGTACTTC. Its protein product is CASSTGGEQDTQYF. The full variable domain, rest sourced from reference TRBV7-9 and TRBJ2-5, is DTGVSQNPRHKITKRGQNVTFRCDPISEHNRLYWYRQTLGQGPEFLTYFQNEAQLEKSRLLSDRFSAERPKGSFSTLEIQRTEQGDSAMYLCASSTGGEQDTQYFGPGTRLLVL.

For the CDR3, the DNA is TGTGCCAGCAGCTCCGCGGGCAGGCCGTGTGTTGGCCCAGTC. Translation: CASSSAGRPCVGPV. The chain couples TRBV7-9 to TRBJ2-7, with D perhaps TRBD2 (5 bases). The CDR3 is 14 residues long. Germline assignment: CDR1 SEHNR and CDR2 FQNEAQ (reference sequence).

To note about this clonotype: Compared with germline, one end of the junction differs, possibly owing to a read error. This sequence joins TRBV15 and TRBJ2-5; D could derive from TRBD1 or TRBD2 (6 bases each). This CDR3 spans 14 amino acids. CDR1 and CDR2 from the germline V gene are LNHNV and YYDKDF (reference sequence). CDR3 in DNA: TGTGGCACCATCGGGGGCAGCGAGATGAAGACCCAGTACTTC. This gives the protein CGTIGGSEMKTQYF.

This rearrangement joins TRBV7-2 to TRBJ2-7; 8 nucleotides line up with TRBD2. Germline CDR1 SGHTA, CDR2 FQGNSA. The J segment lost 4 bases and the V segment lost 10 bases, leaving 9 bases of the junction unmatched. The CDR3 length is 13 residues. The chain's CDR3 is CATTPRGGYEQYF. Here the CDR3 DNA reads TGTGCCACGACCCCCCGGGGGGGATACGAGCAGTACTTC.

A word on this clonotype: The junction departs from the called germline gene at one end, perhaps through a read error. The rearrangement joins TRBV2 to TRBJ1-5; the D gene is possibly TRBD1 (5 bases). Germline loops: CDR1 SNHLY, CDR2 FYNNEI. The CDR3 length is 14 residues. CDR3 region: CASGDWGRDTQYFF. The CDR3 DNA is TGTGCCAGCGGGGACTGGGGCAGAGATACGCAGTATTTTTTT.

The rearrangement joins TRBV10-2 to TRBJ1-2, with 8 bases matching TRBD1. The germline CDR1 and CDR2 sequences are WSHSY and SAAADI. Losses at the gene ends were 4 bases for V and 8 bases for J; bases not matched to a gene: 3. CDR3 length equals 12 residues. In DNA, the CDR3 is TGCGCCAGCAGTGCGGACAGGGTCGGCTACACCTTC. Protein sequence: CASSADRVGYTF.

The CDR3 DNA follows: TGTGCTAGTGGTTCCGAGGGTATCAATCAGCCCCAGCATTTT. It yields the protein CASGSEGINQPQHF. The genes are TRBV12-5 and TRBJ1-5; no definite D call. Germline V CDR1 and CDR2: LGHNT, FRNRAP. V shed 4 bases and J shed 3 bases, with 10 bases lying between them. The CDR3 covers 14 residues.

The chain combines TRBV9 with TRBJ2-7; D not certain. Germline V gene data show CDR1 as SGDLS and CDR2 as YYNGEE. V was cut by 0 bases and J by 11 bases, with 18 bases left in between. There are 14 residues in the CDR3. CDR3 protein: CASSVARRSSLKYF. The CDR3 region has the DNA TGTGCCAGCAGCGTAGCCCGCAGAAGCTCCCTGAAGTACTTC.

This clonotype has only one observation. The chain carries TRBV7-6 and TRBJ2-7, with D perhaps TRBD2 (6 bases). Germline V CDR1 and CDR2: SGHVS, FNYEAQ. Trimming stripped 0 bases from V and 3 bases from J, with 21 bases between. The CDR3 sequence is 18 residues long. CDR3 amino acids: CASSLAHGRKEIYYEQYV. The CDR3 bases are TGTGCCAGCAGCTTAGCTCACGGGAGAAAAGAGATCTACTACGAGCAGTACGTC.

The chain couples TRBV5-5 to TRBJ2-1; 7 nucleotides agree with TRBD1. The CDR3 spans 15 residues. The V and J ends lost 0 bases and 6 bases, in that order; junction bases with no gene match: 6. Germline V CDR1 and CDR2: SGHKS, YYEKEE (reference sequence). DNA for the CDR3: TGTGCCAGCAGCTTGGACAGGGGTGCTCCCAATGAGCAGTTCTTC. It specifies CASSLDRGAPNEQFF. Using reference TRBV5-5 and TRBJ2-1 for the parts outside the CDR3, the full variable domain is DAGVTQSPTHLIKTRGQQVTLRCSPISGHKSVSWYQQVLGQGPQFIFQYYEKEERGRGNFPDRFSARQFPNYSSELNVNALLLGDSALYLCASSLDRGAPNEQFFGPGTRLTVL.